This T cell receptor (beta chain) was retrieved from a study of breast tumors, draining lymph nodes, adjacent tissues. Overall study findings and caveats: Data only fit, rather than demonstrated, lymph node origin of most tumor T cells. Tumors had less TCR diversity than lymph nodes, more than nontumor tissue. Tumor and nontumor repertoires were significantly more similar in luminal-like than in basal-like breast cancer. The data were judged consistent with most tumor T cells coming from lymph node and expanding in tumor.

Breast cancer patients provided tissue from their axillary draining lymph nodes. TCRdb passed the multiplex PCR reads through MiXCR, listing each CDR3 protein once. The sample holds 150,000 to 250,000 distinct CDR3 sequences, around a third seen once. For this clonotype: Its specificity is unknown. Being one base from a much bigger clone, this may be a read error.

The CDR3 runs to 16 residues. From germline, CDR1 is GTSNPN and CDR2 SVGIG (reference sequence). The chain has TRBV30 and TRBJ2-1; 10 nucleotides agree with TRBD2. This sequence originates from a female donor with breast cancer. Some clones in this sample may be carry-over from other donors' samples. The sample taken for sequencing was axillary lymph node tissue. This chain's CDR3 is CACSVSGGAPYNEQFF. CDR3 DNA: TGTGCCTGCAGTGTAAGCGGGGGGGCCCCATACAATGAGCAGTTCTTC.